This T cell receptor beta chain stems from a study of OX40 agonist ivuxolimab in advanced cancers. Sequenced by immunoSEQ multiplex PCR; TCRdb stores in-frame clones only, minus some. In the table there are about 65,000 clones, over 75% of which are singletons. Germline CDR1 and CDR2: SGHRS and YFSETQ. The CDR3 is 15 residues long. Trimming left V 5 bases short and J 0 bases short, with 14 bases between. The J gene is TRBJ1-2, the V gene TRBV5-1, with a weak D call TRBD1 (6 bases). The sequences come from CD4+ or CD8+ T cells sorted from blood, collected in a trial of the OX40 agonist ivuxolimab. The TCR originated in an adult with an advanced solid tumor such as melanoma, head and neck, liver or kidney cancer. The CDR3 coding sequence is TGCGCCAGCAGAAATACAGGGCAGACTAACTATGGCTACACCTTC. It codes for CASRNTGQTNYGYTF.